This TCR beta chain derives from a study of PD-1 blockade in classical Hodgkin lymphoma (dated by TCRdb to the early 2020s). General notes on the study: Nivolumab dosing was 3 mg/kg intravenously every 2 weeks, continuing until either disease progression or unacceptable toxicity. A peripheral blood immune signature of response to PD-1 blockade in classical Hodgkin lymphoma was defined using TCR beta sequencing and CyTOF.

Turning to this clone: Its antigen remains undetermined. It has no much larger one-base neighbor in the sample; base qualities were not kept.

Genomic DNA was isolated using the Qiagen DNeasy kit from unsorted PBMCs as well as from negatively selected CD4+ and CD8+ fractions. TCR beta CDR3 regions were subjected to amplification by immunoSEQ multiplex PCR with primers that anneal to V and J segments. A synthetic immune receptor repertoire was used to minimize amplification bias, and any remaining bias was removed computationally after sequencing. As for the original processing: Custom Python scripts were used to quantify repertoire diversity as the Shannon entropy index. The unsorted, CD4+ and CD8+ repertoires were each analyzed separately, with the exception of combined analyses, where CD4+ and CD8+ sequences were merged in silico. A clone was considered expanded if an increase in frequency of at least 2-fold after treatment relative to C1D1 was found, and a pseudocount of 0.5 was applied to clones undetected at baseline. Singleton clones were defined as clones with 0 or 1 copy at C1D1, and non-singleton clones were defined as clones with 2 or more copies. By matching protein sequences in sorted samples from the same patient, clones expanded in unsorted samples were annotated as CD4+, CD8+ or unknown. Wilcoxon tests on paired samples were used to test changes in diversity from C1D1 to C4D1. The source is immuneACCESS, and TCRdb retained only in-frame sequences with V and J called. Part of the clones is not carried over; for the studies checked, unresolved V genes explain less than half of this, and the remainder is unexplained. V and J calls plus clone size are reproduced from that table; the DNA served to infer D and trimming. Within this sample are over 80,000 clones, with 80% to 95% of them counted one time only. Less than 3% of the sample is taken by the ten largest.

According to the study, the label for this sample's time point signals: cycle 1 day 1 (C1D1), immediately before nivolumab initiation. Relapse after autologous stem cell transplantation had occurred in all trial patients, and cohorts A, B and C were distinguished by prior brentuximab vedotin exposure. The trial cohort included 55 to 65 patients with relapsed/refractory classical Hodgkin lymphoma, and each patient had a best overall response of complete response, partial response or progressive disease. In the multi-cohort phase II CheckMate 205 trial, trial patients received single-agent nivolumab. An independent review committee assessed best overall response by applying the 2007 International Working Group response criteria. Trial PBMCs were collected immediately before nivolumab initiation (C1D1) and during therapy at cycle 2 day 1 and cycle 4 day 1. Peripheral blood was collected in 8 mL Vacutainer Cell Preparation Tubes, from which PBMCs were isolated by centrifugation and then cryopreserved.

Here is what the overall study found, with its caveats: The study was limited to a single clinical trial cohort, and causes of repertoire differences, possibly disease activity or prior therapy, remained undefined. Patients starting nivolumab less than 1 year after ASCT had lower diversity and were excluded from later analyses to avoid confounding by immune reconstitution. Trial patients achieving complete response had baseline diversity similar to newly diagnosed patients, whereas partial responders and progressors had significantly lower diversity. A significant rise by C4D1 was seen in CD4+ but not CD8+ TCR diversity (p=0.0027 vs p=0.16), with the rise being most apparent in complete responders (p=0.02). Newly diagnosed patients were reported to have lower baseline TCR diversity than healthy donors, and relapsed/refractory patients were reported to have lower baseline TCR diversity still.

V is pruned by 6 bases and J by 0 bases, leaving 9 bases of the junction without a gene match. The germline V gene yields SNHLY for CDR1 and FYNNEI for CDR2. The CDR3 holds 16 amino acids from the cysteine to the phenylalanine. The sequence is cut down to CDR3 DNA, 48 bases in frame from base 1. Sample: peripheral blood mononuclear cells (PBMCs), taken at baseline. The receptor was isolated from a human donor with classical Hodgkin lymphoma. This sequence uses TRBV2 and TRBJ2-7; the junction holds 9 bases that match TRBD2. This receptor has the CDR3 CASRGGLAKTSYEQYF. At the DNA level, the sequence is TGTGCCAGCAGAGGTGGACTAGCGAAAACCTCCTACGAGCAGTACTTC.